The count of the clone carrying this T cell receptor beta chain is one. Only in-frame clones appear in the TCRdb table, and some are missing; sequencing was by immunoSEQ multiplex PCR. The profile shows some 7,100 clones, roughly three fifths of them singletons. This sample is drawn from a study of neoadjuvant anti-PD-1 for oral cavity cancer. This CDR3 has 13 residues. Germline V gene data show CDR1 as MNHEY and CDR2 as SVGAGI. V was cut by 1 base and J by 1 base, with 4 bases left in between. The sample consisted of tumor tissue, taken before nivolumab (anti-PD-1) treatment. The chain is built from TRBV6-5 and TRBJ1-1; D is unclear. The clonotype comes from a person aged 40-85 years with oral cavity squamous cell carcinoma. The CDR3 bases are TGTGCCAGCAGTTACTGGGGGAACACTGAAGCTTTCTTT. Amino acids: CASSYWGNTEAFF.